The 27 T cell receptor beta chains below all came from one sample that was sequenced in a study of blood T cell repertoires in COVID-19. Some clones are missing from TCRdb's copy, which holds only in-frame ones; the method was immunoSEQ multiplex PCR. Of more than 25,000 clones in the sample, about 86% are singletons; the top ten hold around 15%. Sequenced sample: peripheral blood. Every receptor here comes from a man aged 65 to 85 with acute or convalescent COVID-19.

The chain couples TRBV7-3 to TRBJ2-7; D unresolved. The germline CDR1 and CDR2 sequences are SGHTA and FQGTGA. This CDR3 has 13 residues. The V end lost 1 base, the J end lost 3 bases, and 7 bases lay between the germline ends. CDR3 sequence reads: CASSLNRFYEQYF. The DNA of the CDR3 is TGTGCCAGCAGCTTAAATCGGTTCTACGAGCAGTACTTC.

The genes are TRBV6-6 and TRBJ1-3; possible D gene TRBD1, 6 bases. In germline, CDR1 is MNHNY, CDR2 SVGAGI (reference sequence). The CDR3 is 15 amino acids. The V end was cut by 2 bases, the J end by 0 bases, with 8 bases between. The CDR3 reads CASSYDRPSGNTIYF. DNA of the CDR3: TGTGCCAGCAGTTACGACAGGCCCTCTGGAAACACCATATATTTT.

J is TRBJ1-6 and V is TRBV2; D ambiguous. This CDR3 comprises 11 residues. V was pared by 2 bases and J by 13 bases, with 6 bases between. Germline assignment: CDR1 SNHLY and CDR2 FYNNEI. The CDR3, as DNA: TGTGCCAGCAGTGAAACAGATCCCCTCCACTTT. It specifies CASSETDPLHF.

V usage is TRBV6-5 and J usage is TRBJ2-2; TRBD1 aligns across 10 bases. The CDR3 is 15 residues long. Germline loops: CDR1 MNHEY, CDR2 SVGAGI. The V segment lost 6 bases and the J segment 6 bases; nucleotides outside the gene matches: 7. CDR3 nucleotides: TGTGCCAGCAGCCCCGGGACAGGGGCCCCCGGGGAGCTGTTTTTT. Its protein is CASSPGTGAPGELFF.

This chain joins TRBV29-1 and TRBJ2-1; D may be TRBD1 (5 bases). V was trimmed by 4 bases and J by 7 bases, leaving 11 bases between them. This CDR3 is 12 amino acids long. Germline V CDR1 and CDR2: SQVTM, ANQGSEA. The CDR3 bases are TGCAGCGTTGTCCCAGGGTCAAATGAGCAGTTCTTC. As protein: CSVVPGSNEQFF.

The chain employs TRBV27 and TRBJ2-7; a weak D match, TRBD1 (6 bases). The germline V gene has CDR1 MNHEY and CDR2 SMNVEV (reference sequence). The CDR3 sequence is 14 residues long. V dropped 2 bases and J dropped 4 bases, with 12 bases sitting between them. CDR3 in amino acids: CASSLGGRGYEQYF. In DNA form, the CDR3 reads TGTGCCAGCAGTTTAGGGGGCAGGGGTTACGAGCAGTACTTC.

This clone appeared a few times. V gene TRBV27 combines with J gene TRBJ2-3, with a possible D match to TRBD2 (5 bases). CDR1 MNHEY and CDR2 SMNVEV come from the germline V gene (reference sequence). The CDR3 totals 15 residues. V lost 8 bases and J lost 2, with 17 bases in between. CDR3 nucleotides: TGTGCCAGCGCCAGGAGGCACGAAATCACAGATACGCAGTATTTT. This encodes CASARRHEITDTQYF.

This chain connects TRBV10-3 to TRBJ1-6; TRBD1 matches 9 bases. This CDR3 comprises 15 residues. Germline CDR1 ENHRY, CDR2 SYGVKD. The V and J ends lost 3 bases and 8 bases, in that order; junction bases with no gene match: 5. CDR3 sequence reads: CAISDYDRGDSPLHF. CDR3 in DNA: TGTGCCATCAGTGATTATGACAGGGGGGATTCACCCCTCCACTTT.

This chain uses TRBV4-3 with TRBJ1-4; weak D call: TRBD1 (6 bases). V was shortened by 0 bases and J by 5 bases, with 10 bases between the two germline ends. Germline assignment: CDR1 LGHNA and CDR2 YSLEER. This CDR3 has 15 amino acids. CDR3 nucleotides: TGCGCCAGCAGCCAAGATCGGCAGGGGAATGAAAAACTGTTTTTT. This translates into CASSQDRQGNEKLFF.

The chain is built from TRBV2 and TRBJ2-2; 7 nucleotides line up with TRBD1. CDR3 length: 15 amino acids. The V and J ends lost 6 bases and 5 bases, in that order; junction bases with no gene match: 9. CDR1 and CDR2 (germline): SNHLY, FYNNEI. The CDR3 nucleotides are TGTGCCAGCAGAGGACCAGGGGGATTTACCGGGGAGCTGTTTTTT. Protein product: CASRGPGGFTGELFF.

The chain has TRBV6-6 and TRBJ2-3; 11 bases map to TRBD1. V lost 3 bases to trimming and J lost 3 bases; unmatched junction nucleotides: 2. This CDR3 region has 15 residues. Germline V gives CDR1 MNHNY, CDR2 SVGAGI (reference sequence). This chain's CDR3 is CASSYGQGATDTQYF. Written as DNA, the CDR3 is TGTGCCAGCAGTTATGGACAGGGGGCAACAGATACGCAGTATTTT.

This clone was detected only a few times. CDR3 loop: CASIQDQMDTQYF. CDR3 DNA sequence: TGTGCCAGCATACAGGATCAAATGGATACGCAGTATTTT. V usage is TRBV2 and J usage is TRBJ2-3; possibly TRBD1 for D (5 bases). The CDR3 is 13 amino acids. With 7 bases removed from V and 6 bases from J, the gap between germline ends came to 14 bases. Germline CDR1 reads SNHLY; CDR2 reads FYNNEI.

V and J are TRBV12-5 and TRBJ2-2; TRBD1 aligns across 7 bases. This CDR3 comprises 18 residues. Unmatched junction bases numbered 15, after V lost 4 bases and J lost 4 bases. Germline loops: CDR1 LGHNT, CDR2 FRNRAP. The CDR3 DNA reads TGTGCTAGTGGTTCGCCATGGGACAGATCGTTCGGCACCGGGGAGCTGTTTTTT. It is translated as CASGSPWDRSFGTGELFF.

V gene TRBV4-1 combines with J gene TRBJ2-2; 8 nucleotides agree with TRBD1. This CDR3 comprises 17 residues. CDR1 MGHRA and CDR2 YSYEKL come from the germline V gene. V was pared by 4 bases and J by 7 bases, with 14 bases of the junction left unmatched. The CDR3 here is CASSRTISDRVGGELFF. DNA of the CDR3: TGCGCCAGCAGCCGGACAATATCGGACAGGGTAGGCGGGGAGCTGTTTTTT.

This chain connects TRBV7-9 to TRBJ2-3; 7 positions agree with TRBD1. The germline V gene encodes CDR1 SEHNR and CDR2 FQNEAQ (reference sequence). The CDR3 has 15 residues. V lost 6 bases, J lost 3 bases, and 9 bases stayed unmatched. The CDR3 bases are TGTGCCAGCAGTCCTACAGGGGTTCTTACAGATACGCAGTATTTT. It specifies CASSPTGVLTDTQYF. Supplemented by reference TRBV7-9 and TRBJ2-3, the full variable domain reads DTGVSQNPRHKITKRGQNVTFRCDPISEHNRLYWYRQTLGQGPEFLTYFQNEAQLEKSRLLSDRFSAERPKGSFSTLEIQRTEQGDSAMYLCASSPTGVLTDTQYFGPGTRLTVL.

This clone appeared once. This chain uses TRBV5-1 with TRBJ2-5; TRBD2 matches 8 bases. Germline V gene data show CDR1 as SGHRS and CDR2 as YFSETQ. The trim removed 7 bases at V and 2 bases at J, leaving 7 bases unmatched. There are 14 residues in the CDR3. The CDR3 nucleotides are TGCGCCAGCGGCGGAGCGGGAGTACAAGAGACCCAGTACTTC. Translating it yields CASGGAGVQETQYF.

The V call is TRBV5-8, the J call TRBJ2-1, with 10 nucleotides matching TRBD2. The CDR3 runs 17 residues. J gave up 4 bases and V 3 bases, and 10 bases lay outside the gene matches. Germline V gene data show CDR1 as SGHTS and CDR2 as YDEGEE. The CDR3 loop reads CASSWTGASGGYNEQFF. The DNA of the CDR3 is TGTGCCAGCAGCTGGACCGGGGCTAGCGGGGGATACAATGAGCAGTTCTTC. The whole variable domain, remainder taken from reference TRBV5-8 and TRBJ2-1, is EAGVTQSPTHLIKTRGQQATLRCSPISGHTSVYWYQQALGLGLQFLLWYDEGEERNRGNFPPRFSGRQFPNYSSELNVNALELEDSALYLCASSWTGASGGYNEQFFGPGTRLTVL.

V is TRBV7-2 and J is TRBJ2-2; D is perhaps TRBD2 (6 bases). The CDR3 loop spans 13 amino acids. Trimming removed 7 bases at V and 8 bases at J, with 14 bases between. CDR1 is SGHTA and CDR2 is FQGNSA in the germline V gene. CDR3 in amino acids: CASTRGTWGELFF. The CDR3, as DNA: TGTGCCAGCACAAGAGGGACTTGGGGGGAGCTGTTTTTT.

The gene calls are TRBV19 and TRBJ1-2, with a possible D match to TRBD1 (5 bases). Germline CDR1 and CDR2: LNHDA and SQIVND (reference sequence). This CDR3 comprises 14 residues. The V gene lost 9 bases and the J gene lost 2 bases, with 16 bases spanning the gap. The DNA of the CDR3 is TGTGCCAGCCTCGGGCAGGGAGGGAACTATGGCTACACCTTC. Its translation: CASLGQGGNYGYTF.

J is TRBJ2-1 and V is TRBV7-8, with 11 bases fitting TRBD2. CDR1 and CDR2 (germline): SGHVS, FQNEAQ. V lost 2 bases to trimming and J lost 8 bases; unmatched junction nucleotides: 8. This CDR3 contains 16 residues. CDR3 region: CASSLPASGRSDEQFF. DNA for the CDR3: TGTGCCAGCAGCTTACCGGCTAGCGGGAGGTCGGATGAGCAGTTCTTC. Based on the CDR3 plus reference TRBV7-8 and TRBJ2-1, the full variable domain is GAGVSQSPRYKVAKRGQDVALRCDPISGHVSLFWYQQALGQGPEFLTYFQNEAQLDKSGLPSDRFFAERPEGSVSTLKIQRTQQEDSAVYLCASSLPASGRSDEQFFGPGTRLTVL.

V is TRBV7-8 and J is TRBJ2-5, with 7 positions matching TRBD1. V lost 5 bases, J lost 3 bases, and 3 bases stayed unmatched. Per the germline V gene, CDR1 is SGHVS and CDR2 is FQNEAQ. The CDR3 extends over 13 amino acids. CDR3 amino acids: CASSIGTEETQYF. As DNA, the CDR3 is TGTGCCAGCAGCATAGGGACAGAAGAGACCCAGTACTTC.

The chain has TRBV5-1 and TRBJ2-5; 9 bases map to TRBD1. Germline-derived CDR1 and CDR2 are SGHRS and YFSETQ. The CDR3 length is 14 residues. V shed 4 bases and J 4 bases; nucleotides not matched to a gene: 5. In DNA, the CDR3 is TGCGCCAGCAGCCCCGGGACAGGGCTAGAGACCCAGTACTTC. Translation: CASSPGTGLETQYF.

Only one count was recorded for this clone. The CDR3 spells CASSQERTGDNYGYTF. The CDR3 DNA follows: TGTGCCAGCAGCCAAGAAAGGACAGGGGATAACTATGGCTACACCTTC. J is TRBJ1-2 and V is TRBV3-1 (or the pseudogene TRBV3-2), with TRBD1 matching 9 bases. Germline V gene sequence: CDR1 LGHDT, CDR2 YNNKEL (reference sequence). With V trimmed by 0 bases and J by 1 base, 3 bases remained unmatched. The CDR3 extends over 16 amino acids.

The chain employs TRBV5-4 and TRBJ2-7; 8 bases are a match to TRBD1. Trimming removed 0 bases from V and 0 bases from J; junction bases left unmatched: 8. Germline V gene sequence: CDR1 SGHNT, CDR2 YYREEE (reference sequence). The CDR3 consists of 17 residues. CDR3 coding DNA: TGTGCCAGCAGCTTGGCCGCGGGGCAGGGGGCCTCCTACGAGCAGTACTTC. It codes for CASSLAAGQGASYEQYF.

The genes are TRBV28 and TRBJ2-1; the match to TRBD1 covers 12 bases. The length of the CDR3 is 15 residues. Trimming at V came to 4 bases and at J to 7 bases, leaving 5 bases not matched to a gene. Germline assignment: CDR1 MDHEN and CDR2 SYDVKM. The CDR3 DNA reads TGTGCCAGCAGTTCGCCGGGACAGGGGGCGAATGAGCAGTTCTTC. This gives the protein CASSSPGQGANEQFF. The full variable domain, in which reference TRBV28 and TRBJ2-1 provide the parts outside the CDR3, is DVKVTQSSRYLVKRTGEKVFLECVQDMDHENMFWYRQDPGLGLRLIYFSYDVKMKEKGDIPEGYSVSREKKERFSLILESASTNQTSMYLCASSSPGQGANEQFFGPGTRLTVL.

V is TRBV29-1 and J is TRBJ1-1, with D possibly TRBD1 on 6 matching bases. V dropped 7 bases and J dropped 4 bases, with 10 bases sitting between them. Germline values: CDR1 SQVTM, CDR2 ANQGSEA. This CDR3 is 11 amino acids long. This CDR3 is CSATGTTEAFF. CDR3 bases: TGCAGCGCTACAGGGACCACTGAAGCTTTCTTT.

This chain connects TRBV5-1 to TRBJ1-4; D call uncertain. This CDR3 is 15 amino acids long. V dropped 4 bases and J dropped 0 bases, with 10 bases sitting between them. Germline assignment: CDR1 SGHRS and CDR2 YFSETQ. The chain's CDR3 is CASSTGITTNEKLFF. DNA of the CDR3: TGCGCCAGCAGCACCGGGATCACAACTAATGAAAAACTGTTTTTT.